This TCR beta chain was retrieved from a study of blood T cell repertoires in COVID-19. There are 15 residues in the CDR3. Germline V gives CDR1 MNHNY, CDR2 SVGAGI (reference sequence). V lost 0 bases, J lost 4 bases, and 10 bases lay in between. Authors' processing steps: Estimates of nucleated cell counts were drawn from the amplification of reference gene primers. Sequencing used immunoSEQ multiplex PCR; TCRdb keeps in-frame clones, though not all of them. The DNA was the basis for D and trimming; V, J and clone size are from that table. The repertoire holds approximately 210,000 clones, with 85% to 90% as singletons. A Seattle source enrolled patients during active infection and followed them longitudinally.

The sequenced sample consisted of peripheral blood. The sequence derives from a man aged 50 to 59 with COVID-19, enrolled during active disease. The chain links TRBV6-6 to TRBJ1-3; tentative D call: TRBD1 (5 bases). The CDR3 spells CASSYSGGRGNTIYF. Here the CDR3 DNA reads TGTGCCAGCAGTTACTCGGGGGGGAGGGGAAACACCATATATTTT.